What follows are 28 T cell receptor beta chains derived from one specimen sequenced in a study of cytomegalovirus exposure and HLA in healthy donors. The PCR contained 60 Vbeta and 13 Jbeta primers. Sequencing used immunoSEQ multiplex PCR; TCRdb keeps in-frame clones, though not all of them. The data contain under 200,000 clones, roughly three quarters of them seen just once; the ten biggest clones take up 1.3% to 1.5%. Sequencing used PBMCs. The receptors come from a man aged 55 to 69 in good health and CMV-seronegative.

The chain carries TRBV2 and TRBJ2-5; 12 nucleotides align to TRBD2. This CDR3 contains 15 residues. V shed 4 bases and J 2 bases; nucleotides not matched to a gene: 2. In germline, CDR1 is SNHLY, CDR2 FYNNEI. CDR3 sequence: CASSALAGGQETQYF. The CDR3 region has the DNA TGTGCCAGCAGTGCTCTAGCGGGAGGGCAAGAGACCCAGTACTTC. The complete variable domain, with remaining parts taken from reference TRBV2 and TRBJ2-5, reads EPEVTQTPSHQVTQMGQEVILRCVPISNHLYFYWYRQILGQKVEFLVSFYNNEISEKSEIFDDQFSVERPDGSNFTLKIRSTKLEDSAMYFCASSALAGGQETQYFGPGTRLLVL.

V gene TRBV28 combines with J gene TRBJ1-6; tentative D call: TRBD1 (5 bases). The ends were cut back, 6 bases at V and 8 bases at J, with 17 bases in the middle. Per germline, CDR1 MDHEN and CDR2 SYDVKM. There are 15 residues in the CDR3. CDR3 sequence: CASRGGPQRDSPLHF. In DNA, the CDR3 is TGTGCCAGCAGGGGGGGACCGCAACGGGATTCACCCCTCCACTTT.

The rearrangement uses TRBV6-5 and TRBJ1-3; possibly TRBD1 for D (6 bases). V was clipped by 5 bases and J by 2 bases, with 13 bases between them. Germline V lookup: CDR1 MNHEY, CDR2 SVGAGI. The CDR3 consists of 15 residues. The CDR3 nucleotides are TGTGCCAGCAGTGGGGCGGGGGCCCCTGGAAACACCATATATTTT. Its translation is CASSGAGAPGNTIYF.

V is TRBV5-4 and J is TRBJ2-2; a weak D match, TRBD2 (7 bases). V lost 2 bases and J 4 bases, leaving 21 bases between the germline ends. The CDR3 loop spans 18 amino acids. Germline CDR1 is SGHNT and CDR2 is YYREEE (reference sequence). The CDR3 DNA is TGTGCCAGCAGCTTCCGGACTAGGGGGAATTTTCTCACCGGGGAGCTGTTTTTT. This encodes CASSFRTRGNFLTGELFF.

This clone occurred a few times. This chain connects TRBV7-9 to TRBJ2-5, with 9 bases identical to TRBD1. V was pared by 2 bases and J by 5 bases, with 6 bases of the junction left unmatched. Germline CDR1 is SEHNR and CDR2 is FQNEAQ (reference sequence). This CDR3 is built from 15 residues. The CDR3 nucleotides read TGTGCCAGCAGCTTACACGGGACAGGGAGGGAGACCCAGTACTTC. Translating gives CASSLHGTGRETQYF.

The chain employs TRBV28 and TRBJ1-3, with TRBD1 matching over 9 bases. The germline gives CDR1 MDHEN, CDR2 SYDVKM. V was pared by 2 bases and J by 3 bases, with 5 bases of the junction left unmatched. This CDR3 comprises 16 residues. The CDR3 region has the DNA TGTGCCAGCAGTTTAACGTTGGGACAGGGTGGAAACACCATATATTTT. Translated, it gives CASSLTLGQGGNTIYF.

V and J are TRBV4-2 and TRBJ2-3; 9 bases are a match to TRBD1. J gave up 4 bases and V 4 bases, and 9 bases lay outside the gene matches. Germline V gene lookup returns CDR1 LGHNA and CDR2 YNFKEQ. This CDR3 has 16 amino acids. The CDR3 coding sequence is TGTGCCAGCAGCCCCGACCGGGACAGGGTGCCAGATACGCAGTATTTT. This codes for CASSPDRDRVPDTQYF.

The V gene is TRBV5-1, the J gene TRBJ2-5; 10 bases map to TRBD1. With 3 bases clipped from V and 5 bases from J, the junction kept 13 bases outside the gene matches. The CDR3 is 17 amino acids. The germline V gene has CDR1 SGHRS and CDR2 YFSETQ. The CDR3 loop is CASSSRPGTGVGETQYF. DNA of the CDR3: TGCGCCAGCAGCTCCCGCCCCGGGACAGGGGTGGGGGAGACCCAGTACTTC.

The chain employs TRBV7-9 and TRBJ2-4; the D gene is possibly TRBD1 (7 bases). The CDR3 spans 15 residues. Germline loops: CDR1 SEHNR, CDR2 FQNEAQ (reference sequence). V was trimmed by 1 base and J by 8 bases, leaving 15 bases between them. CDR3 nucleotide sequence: TGTGCCAGCAGCTTAGGGGCAGGGGGGTTAGACATTCAGTACTTC. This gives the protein CASSLGAGGLDIQYF. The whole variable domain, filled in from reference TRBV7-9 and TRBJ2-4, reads DTGVSQNPRHKITKRGQNVTFRCDPISEHNRLYWYRQTLGQGPEFLTYFQNEAQLEKSRLLSDRFSAERPKGSFSTLEIQRTEQGDSAMYLCASSLGAGGLDIQYFGAGTRLSVL.

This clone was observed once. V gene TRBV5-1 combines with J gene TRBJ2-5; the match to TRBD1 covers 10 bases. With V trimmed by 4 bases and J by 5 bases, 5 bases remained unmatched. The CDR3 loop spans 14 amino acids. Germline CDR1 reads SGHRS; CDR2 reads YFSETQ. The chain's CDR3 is CASSPGQGSETQYF. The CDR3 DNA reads TGCGCCAGCAGCCCGGGACAGGGGTCGGAGACCCAGTACTTC.

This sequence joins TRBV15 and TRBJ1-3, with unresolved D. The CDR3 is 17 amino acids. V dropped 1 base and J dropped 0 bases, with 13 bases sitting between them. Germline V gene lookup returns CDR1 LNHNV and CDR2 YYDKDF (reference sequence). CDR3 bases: TGTGCCACCAGCAGAGCCATTAGCGTGGTCTCTGGAAACACCATATATTTT. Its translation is CATSRAISVVSGNTIYF. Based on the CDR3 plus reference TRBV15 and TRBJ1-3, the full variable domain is DAMVIQNPRYQVTQFGKPVTLSCSQTLNHNVMYWYQQKSSQAPKLLFHYYDKDFNNEADTPDNFQSRRPNTSFCFLDIRSPGLGDTAMYLCATSRAISVVSGNTIYFGEGSWLTVV.

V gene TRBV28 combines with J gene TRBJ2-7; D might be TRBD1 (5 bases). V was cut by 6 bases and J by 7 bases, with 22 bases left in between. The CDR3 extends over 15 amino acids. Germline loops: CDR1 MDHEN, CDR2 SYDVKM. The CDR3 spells CASSKFPQGVREQYF. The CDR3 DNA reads TGTGCCAGCAGCAAATTCCCGCAGGGCGTGCGGGAGCAGTACTTC.

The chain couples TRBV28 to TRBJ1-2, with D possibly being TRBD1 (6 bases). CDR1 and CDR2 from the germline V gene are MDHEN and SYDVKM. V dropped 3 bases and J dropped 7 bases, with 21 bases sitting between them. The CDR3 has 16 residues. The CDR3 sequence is CASSFPESRGGGGYTF. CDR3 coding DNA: TGTGCCAGCAGTTTCCCCGAGAGCAGGGGAGGGGGTGGCTACACCTTC.

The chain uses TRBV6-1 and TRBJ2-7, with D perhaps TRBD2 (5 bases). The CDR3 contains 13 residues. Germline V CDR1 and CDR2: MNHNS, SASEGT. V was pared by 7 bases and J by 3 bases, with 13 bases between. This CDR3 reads CASTGNPYYEQYF. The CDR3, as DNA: TGTGCCAGCACCGGGAACCCTTACTACGAGCAGTACTTC.

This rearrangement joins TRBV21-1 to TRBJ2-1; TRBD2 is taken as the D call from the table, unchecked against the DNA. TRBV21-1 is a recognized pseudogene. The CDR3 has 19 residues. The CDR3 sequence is CASSKISFLPGTRGNEQFF. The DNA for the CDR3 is TGTGCCAGCAGCAAAATTTCTTTTCTCCCCGGGACTAGGGGGAATGAGCAGTTCTTC.

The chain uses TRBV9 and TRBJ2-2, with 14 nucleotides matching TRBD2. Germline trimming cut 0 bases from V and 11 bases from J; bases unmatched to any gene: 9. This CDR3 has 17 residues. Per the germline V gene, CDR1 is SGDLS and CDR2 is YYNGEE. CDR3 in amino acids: CASSVAGTSGSPRELFF. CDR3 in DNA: TGTGCCAGCAGCGTAGCAGGGACTAGCGGGAGCCCGCGAGAGCTGTTTTTT.

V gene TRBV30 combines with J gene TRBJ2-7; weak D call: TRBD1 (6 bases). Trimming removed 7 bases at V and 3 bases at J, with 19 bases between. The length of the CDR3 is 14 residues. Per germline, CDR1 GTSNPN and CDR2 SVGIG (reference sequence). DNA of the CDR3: TGTGCCTCCGGAGGACAGCGCAATTTCTACGAGCAGTACTTC. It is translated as CASGGQRNFYEQYF.

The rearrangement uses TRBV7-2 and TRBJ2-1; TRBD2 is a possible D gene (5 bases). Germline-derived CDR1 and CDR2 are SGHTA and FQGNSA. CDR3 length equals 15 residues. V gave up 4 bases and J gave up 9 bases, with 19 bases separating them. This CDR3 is CASSSLGSVAGEQFF. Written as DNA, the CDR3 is TGTGCCAGCAGCTCGCTGGGGTCAGTGGCGGGTGAGCAGTTCTTC. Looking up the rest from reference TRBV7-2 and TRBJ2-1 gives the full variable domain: GAGVSQSPSNKVTEKGKDVELRCDPISGHTALYWYRQSLGQGLEFLIYFQGNSAPDKSGLPSDRFSAERTGGSVSTLTIQRTQQEDSAVYLCASSSLGSVAGEQFFGPGTRLTVL.

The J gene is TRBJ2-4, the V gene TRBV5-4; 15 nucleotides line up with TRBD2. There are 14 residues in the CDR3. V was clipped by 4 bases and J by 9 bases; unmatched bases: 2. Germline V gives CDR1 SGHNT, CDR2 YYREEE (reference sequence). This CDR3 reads CASSQGLAGGIQYF. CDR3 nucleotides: TGTGCCAGCAGCCAGGGACTAGCGGGAGGCATTCAGTACTTC.

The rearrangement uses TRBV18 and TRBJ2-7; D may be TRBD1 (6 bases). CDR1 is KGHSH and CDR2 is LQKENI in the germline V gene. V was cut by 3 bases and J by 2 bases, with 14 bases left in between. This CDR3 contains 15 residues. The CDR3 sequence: CASSPSDRSPYEQYF. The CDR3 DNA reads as TGTGCCAGCTCACCTAGTGACAGGTCCCCCTACGAGCAGTACTTC.

The CDR3 sequence: CASRTSGGAVDTQYF. CDR3 sequence (DNA): TGCGCCAGCAGGACTAGCGGGGGGGCCGTAGATACGCAGTATTTT. The rearrangement uses TRBV5-1 and TRBJ2-3; 14 nucleotides align to TRBD2. The CDR3 has 15 residues. Unmatched junction bases numbered 4, after V lost 5 bases and J lost 5 bases. CDR1 is SGHRS, CDR2 YFSETQ, per germline.

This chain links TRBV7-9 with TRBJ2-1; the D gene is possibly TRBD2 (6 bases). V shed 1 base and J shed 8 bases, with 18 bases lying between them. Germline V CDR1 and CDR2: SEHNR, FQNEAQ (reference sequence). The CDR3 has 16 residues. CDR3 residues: CASSLESGGVGHEQFF. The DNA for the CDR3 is TGTGCCAGCAGCTTAGAGTCTGGCGGGGTAGGGCATGAGCAGTTCTTC.

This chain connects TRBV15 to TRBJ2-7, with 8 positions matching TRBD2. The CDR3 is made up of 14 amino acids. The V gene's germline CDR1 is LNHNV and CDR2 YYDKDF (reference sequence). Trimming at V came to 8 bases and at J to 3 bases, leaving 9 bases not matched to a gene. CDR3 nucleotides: TGTGCCACCCCCAGCGGGAGTGGAAACTACGAGCAGTACTTC. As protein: CATPSGSGNYEQYF.

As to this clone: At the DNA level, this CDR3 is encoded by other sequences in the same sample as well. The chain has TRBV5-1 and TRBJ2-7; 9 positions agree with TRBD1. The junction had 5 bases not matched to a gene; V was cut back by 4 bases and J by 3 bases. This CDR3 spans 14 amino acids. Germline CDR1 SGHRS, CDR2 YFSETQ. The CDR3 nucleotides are TGCGCCAGCAGCGTCGGACAGGGGTTCTACGAGCAGTACTTC. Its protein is CASSVGQGFYEQYF.

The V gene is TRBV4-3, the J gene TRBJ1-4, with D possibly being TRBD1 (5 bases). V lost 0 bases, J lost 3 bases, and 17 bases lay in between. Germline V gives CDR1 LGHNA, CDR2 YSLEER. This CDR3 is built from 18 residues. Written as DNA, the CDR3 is TGCGCCAGCAGCCAAGATGGGAGGGGAGGAGCGGCTAATGAAAAACTGTTTTTT. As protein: CASSQDGRGGAANEKLFF.

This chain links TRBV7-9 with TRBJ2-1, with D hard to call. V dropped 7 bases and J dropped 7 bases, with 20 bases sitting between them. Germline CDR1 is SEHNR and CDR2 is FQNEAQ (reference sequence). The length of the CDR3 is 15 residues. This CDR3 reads CASTSDTPSWNEQFF. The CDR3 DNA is TGTGCCAGCACCTCTGATACACCCTCTTGGAATGAGCAGTTCTTC.

The CDR3 loop reads CASSLVPGTTNNEQFF. As DNA, the CDR3 is TGCGCCAGCAGCTTGGTCCCCGGGACTACAAACAATGAGCAGTTCTTC. The rearrangement uses TRBV5-1 and TRBJ2-1, with 7 bases identical to TRBD2. Trimming removed 0 bases from V and 5 bases from J; junction bases left unmatched: 8. Per the germline V gene, CDR1 is SGHRS and CDR2 is YFSETQ. The CDR3 sequence is 16 residues long.

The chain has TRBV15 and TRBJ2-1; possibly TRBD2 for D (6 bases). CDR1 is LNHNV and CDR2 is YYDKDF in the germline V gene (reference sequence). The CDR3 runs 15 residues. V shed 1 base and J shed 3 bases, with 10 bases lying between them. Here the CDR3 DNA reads TGTGCCACCAGCAGAGGGCGGACTAACTACAATGAGCAGTTCTTC. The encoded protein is CATSRGRTNYNEQFF.